This record looks at one T cell receptor beta chain sequence and its context. What it binds is not known. The primer mix had 60 Vbeta and 13 Jbeta primers. Sequencing used immunoSEQ multiplex PCR; TCRdb keeps in-frame clones, though not all of them. This repertoire shows some 150,000 clones, 65% to 85% found once; its top ten account for 4.5%. These data come from a study of cytomegalovirus exposure and HLA in healthy donors. Whole-study findings and limits: The study labeled 150 to 200 TCR beta chains cytomegalovirus-associated. The majority of CMV-associated TCR beta chains were reported as apparently HLA-restricted in a later analysis. Most TCR sequences were seen very rarely across donors, but some public TCRs occurred in many.

The CDR3 covers 13 residues. With 6 bases clipped from V and 8 bases from J, the junction kept 6 bases outside the gene matches. Germline V lookup: CDR1 ENHRY, CDR2 SYGVKD. This clonotype originated in a woman aged 45 to 65 in good health and CMV-seropositive. The rearrangement joins TRBV10-3 to TRBJ2-1, with TRBD2 identical over 8 bases. The sample consisted of PBMCs. The CDR3 DNA is TGTGCCATCAGCAGCGGGAGAGGGGATGAGCAGTTCTTC. It is translated as CAISSGRGDEQFF.